This T cell receptor beta chain was recovered during a study of PD-L1 blockade in urothelial cancer. Study context: Blood samples had a median of around 150,000 T cells.

Time point described: pretreatment peripheral blood. There were between 1 and 8 samples from each patient, taken pretreatment and on-treatment. The repertoire was sequenced with immunoSEQ multiplex PCR; TCRdb's copy has only in-frame clones and lacks some. The sample lists fewer than 95,000 clones; roughly 84% were seen once. The CDR3 runs 15 residues. With V trimmed by 3 bases and J by 2 bases, 2 bases remained unmatched. The germline V gene encodes CDR1 MGHDK and CDR2 SYGVNS. The receptor comes from a man aged 55 to 70 with urothelial cancer. The V call is TRBV25-1, the J call TRBJ2-5; 11 bases are a match to TRBD2. The material was PBMCs, obtained around atezolizumab (anti-PD-L1) treatment. The CDR3 here is CASSDLAGGQETQYF. DNA for the CDR3: TGTGCCAGCAGTGACTTAGCGGGGGGGCAAGAGACCCAGTACTTC.